These T cell receptor beta chains were read from a single sample in a study of blood T cell repertoires in COVID-19. Produced via immunoSEQ multiplex PCR; TCRdb's table is partial and in-frame only. The data contain about 220,000 clones, approximately 82% of them singletons. Sequencing was done on a sample of peripheral blood. These TCRs come from an elderly woman with acute or convalescent COVID-19. Each CDR3 is given with its conserved first and last residue. Each record gives: J gene, V gene, D gene, clone size, CDR3 DNA, CDR3 protein. A D gene is named only where the DNA matches it firmly. Size is omitted from some rows. Given values are once, few, many or a class for expanded clones.

>TRBJ2-7|TRBV5-4|TRBD2|-
TGTGCCAGCAGCCCCGGCGGCCTAGCGGGGTCCTACGAGCAGTACTTC
CASSPGGLAGSYEQYF
>TRBJ2-1|TRBV13|TRBD2|-
TGTGCCAGCAGCTATAATAGCGGGGGGGCATTAAGCGATGAGCAGTTCTTC
CASSYNSGGALSDEQFF
>TRBJ2-3|TRBV3-1/TRBV3-2|-|-
TGTGCCAGCAGCCCAGGCGGCACAGATACGCAGTATTTT
CASSPGGTDTQYF
>TRBJ1-5|TRBV15|-|once
TGTGCCACCAGCCGACGGAGGGTCGAAGGGAGCGATCAGCCCCAGCATTTT
CATSRRRVEGSDQPQHF
>TRBJ2-1|TRBV6-5|TRBD2|-
TGTGCCACCAAGGAAGGAGCGGGGGGGAAGAATGAGCAGTTCTTC
CATKEGAGGKNEQFF
>TRBJ1-6|TRBV18|-|-
TGTGCCAGCTCACCTGAGACAGTCTCCTATAATTCACCCCTCCACTTT
CASSPETVSYNSPLHF
>TRBJ1-5|TRBV6-5|-|-
TGTGCCAGCAGTCCCCGACAGAGCAATCAGCCCCAGCATTTT
CASSPRQSNQPQHF
>TRBJ1-1|TRBV3-1/TRBV3-2|-|-
TGTGCCAGCAGCCAAGGAGGAGTCAGGGCCACTGAAGCTTTCTTT
CASSQGGVRATEAFF
>TRBJ1-5|TRBV5-1|-|-
TGCGCCAGCAGCTTGGAGGGGCGGCCGGGTCAGCCCCAGCATTTT
CASSLEGRPGQPQHF
>TRBJ2-2|TRBV2|-|-
TGTGCCAGCAGCGTCGGACAGCACACCGGGGAGCTGTTTTTT
CASSVGQHTGELFF
>TRBJ1-2|TRBV12-3/TRBV12-4|-|-
TGTGCCAGCAGTTTGGCAGGGTTTGGCTACACCTTC
CASSLAGFGYTF
>TRBJ1-4|TRBV11-3|TRBD1|-
TGTGCCAGCAGCCAACGGACAGGGTATAATGAAAAACTGTTTTTT
CASSQRTGYNEKLFF
>TRBJ1-2|TRBV6-5|-|-
TGTGCCAGCAGTAAATGGGACTTCCGGGAGGGCTACACCTTC
CASSKWDFREGYTF
>TRBJ1-5|TRBV28|TRBD1|few
TGTGCCAGCAGTCCAAACGACAGGGGCAATCAGCCCCAGCATTTT
CASSPNDRGNQPQHF
>TRBJ2-7|TRBV5-1|-|few
TGCGCCAGCAGCGGCCGGGCTAGCGCGGCCGAGCAGTACTTC
CASSGRASAAEQYF
>TRBJ1-1|TRBV6-6|TRBD1|-
TGTGCCAGCAGCCCCGGCCGGGACAGTGTACCTGAAGCTTTCTTT
CASSPGRDSVPEAFF
>TRBJ1-1|TRBV19|TRBD1|-
TGTGCCAGTAGTCTAGACAGGGAGGCGACTGAAGCTTTCTTT
CASSLDREATEAFF
>TRBJ2-7|TRBV6-1|TRBD1|-
TGTGCCAGCAGTGAAGTAGGGACAGGCGACGAGCAGTACTTC
CASSEVGTGDEQYF
>TRBJ1-3|TRBV19|-|-
TGTGCCACACAACCAACCATCTCTGGAAACACCATATATTTT
CATQPTISGNTIYF
>TRBJ2-1|TRBV7-6|TRBD1|-
TGTGCCAGCAGCTCCACCGGGACAGGAACCTACAATGAGCAGTTCTTC
CASSSTGTGTYNEQFF
>TRBJ2-1|TRBV7-2|-|-
TGTGCCAGCAGCTTAGACTCCGCGGGATACAATGAGCAGTTCTTC
CASSLDSAGYNEQFF
>TRBJ1-1|TRBV5-5|-|-
TGTGCCAGCAGCCCCGGAGCGGGTCGGAACACTGAAGCTTTCTTT
CASSPGAGRNTEAFF
>TRBJ1-5|TRBV6-2/TRBV6-3|-|-
TGTGCCAGCAGCCCCAGGGGCAATCAGCCCCAGCATTTT
CASSPRGNQPQHF
>TRBJ1-1|TRBV28|-|-
TGTGCCAGCAGCCGGAGCGGGGCCCCGAACACTGAAGCTTTCTTT
CASSRSGAPNTEAFF
>TRBJ1-2|TRBV20-1|-|once
TGCAGTGACTTTGGCTACACCTTC
CSDFGYTF
>TRBJ1-5|TRBV7-2|TRBD1|-
TGTGCCAGCAGCTTGGCAGGGGGCTCATGGAATCAGCCCCAGCATTTT
CASSLAGGSWNQPQHF
>TRBJ2-3|TRBV5-1|TRBD2|-
TGCGCCAGCAGCTTGTCTGGGACTAGCGGGGGTAAGGATACGCAGTATTTT
CASSLSGTSGGKDTQYF
>TRBJ2-2|TRBV4-3|TRBD2|once
TGCGCCAGCAGCAAGACTAGCGGGGGGGCCGGTATCACTAGTGGGGAGCTGTTTTTT
CASSKTSGGAGITSGELFF
>TRBJ1-3|TRBV6-6|-|-
TGTGCCAGCAGTCCTGTCGGGGCGAGGGGGGGAAGCTCTGGAAACACCATATATTTT
CASSPVGARGGSSGNTIYF
>TRBJ1-2|TRBV19|-|-
TGTGCCAGTACAGATCCGACAGATGGTGGCTACACCTTC
CASTDPTDGGYTF
>TRBJ2-1|TRBV19|TRBD1|-
TGTGCCAGTAGTGACCCGGGACAGGTTTACAATGAGCAGTTCTTC
CASSDPGQVYNEQFF
>TRBJ2-3|TRBV18|-|-
TGTGCCAGCTCACCGGGGGGGCCCGGCACAGATACGCAGTATTTT
CASSPGGPGTDTQYF
>TRBJ2-2|TRBV7-2|-|-
TGTGCCAGCAGCCCCCGACAGGTCCCGTACACCGGGGAGCTGTTTTTT
CASSPRQVPYTGELFF
>TRBJ2-1|TRBV7-2|TRBD1|-
TGTGCCAGCAGCCCCCCCCGGACAGGCGTTAATGAGCAGTTCTTC
CASSPPRTGVNEQFF
>TRBJ1-1|TRBV19|TRBD1|once
TGTGCCAGTACCTTGGACAGGGGGCGGAGGAACACTGAAGCTTTCTTT
CASTLDRGRRNTEAFF
>TRBJ2-3|TRBV7-9|TRBD1|few
TGTGCCAGCAGCCGGTTGGGACAGAGCACAGATACGCAGTATTTT
CASSRLGQSTDTQYF
>TRBJ2-2|TRBV15|TRBD2|-
TGTGCCACCAGCAGAGACGGGGGGGCCATCGGGGAGCTGTTTTTT
CATSRDGGAIGELFF
>TRBJ2-1|TRBV6-2/TRBV6-3|TRBD2|-
TGTGCCAGCAGTTACTCGAAGAAGCGGGAGTACTACAATGAGCAGTTCTTC
CASSYSKKREYYNEQFF
>TRBJ1-2|TRBV27|TRBD1|few
TGTGCCACCTCCCGGACAGGGGCCGGGGTTTATGGCTACACCTTC
CATSRTGAGVYGYTF
>TRBJ1-1|TRBV10-3|-|-
TGTGCCATCAGTGAGGTCGGGGTGAGCACTGAAGCTTTCTTT
CAISEVGVSTEAFF
>TRBJ2-5|TRBV6-5|-|-
TGTGCCAGCATCCCTCGGGGTGAGACCCAGTACTTC
CASIPRGETQYF
>TRBJ2-1|TRBV7-9|-|few
TGTGCCAGCAGCTTAGGAGTGGGACTTTCGTCCAATGAGCAGTTCTTC
CASSLGVGLSSNEQFF